Included here is one T cell receptor (beta chain) sequence, with context. The clone's antigen remains unknown. One base away there is no much larger clone; base qualities are not given. The data derive from a study of beta chain features in type 1 diabetes (dated by TCRdb to 2016 to 2018). For the study in its entirety: Patients and healthy donors did not differ in mean age, gender distribution, total cell number or subset yield. A total of around 100 million sorted cells were examined across all samples, and RNA yield correlated strongly with the number of cells per subset. In the study, TCRB repertoires of sorted circulating CD4+ T cell subsets from recently diagnosed type 1 diabetes patients were compared with those of matched healthy donors. Regulatory and stem cell-like memory subsets were isolated from only 8 patients and roughly eight healthy donors, whereas naive and central memory subsets came from all 30 or so donors.

The entire isolated RNA was reverse transcribed using the High Capacity cDNA Reverse Transcription Kit, and thus expressed TCRB transcripts were sequenced. Deep immunoSEQ sequencing was performed on naive, central memory and regulatory T cell samples, with an average of about 3.6 million total reads per sample. After sorted cells were lysed in RLT buffer, RNA was extracted with DNase-treated RNeasy Micro or Mini kits, with the choice depending on cell number. Each cell subset was processed on its own to prevent cross-contamination, while patient and healthy donor samples were processed together. The immunoSEQ multiplex PCR was used to amplify TCRB sequences from cDNA, generating 87-bp fragments that spanned the CDR3 region. The amplicons were sequenced using the Illumina HiSeq platform. Regarding the original processing steps: PCR bias was corrected computationally using synthetic template baselines, and reads within Hamming distance 2 were collapsed, with unmergeable singletons discarded. Reads were aligned to IMGT to assign V, D and J genes, CDR3 length, and insertions or deletions at six rearrangement sites. Within each subset, clonotype counts were normalized to sorted cell number, and only after that were true diversity and Gini coefficients computed with the tcR R package. Repertoire sharing was quantified using the overlap coefficient calculated on TCRB nucleotide sequences. As a proxy for the pre-selection repertoire, out-of-frame TCRB sequences from naive cells were analyzed. TCRdb retrieved this table from immuneACCESS and kept in-frame rearrangements only. Not all clones are present; in checked studies, unresolved V genes account for under half, and no reason is known for the remainder. The V and J calls and clone size were taken over from that table, and D and trimming were inferred from the DNA. This sample has about 160,000 clones in its table, and around 63% of those were observed once. Of the sample, 0.08% to 0.095% is held by the ten largest clones.

The CDR3 goes from the cysteine to the phenylalanine over 14 residues. This entry keeps only the CDR3 DNA: 42 bases, framed from base 1. V was cut back by 5 bases and J by 2 bases, leaving a gap of 15 bases between them. The germline V gene (reference sequence) yields GTSNPN for CDR1 and SVGIG for CDR2. The investigation overall reported the following: At VDJ recombination sites, patients with type 1 diabetes made fewer insertions and deleted more nucleotides, a pattern implying thymic rearrangement abnormalities. A moderate but significant shortening of TCRB CDR3 length was observed in type 1 diabetes patients in all four CD4+ subsets. Naive, central memory and regulatory TCRB repertoires appeared to be more similar among patients than among healthy donors. Sequencing cDNA rather than genomic DNA could over-represent highly expressing activated cells, although activation and CD3 levels did not differ between groups. PCR might favor shorter templates, but patient and control samples were amplified and corrected together, so any skew would affect both groups equally. HLA sub-analyses involved small numbers of individuals, so any influence of HLA type on TCRB rearrangement remained unresolved.

From each donor, a single peripheral blood sample of about 110 mL on average was drawn into heparinised tubes. A BD FACSAria II was used to sort naive, central memory, regulatory and stem cell-like memory CD4+ T cells with a panel that included CD45RO, CCR7, CD25, CD127, CD95 and CD27. All sorted populations exceeded 95% purity. PBMCs were isolated immediately by Lymphoprep density gradient centrifugation and stained directly without culture. So that batch effects would be minimized, each experiment stained and sorted samples in pairs, pairing one healthy donor with one patient. The chain links TRBV30 with TRBJ2-5; the D gene cannot be resolved reliably. This receptor was identified in a man aged 25-45 years with type 1 diabetes. Material: naive CD4+ T cells from blood. The sample's cell subset or site label, in plain terms: true naive CD4+ T cells. The sequence in DNA is TGTGCCTGGGAGAGAAGTGGGATTCAAGAGACCCAGTACTTC. Translated, this gives CAWERSGIQETQYF.